The source of this T cell receptor beta chain is a study of cytomegalovirus exposure and HLA in healthy donors. Study background: There were some 120 million unique TCR beta sequences, drawn from about 200 million T cells, in an earlier analysis.

CDR3 length: 13 amino acids. Germline lookup yields CDR1 SGDLS and CDR2 YYNGEE. V gave up 3 bases and J gave up 7 bases, with 10 bases separating them. PCR involved 60 Vbeta and 13 Jbeta primers. Clones were read by immunoSEQ multiplex PCR, and TCRdb kept only the in-frame ones, dropping some. The sample has 150,000 to 200,000 clones, 70% to 80% seen once. The receptor's source is a woman aged 45-65 years in good health and CMV-seronegative. Sequencing used PBMCs. The rearrangement joins TRBV9 to TRBJ2-2; D may be TRBD1 (6 bases). CDR3 nucleotide sequence: TGTGCCAGCAGCGAAGGACAGCTCGGGGAGCTGTTTTTT. Protein product: CASSEGQLGELFF. The variable domain in full, with the rest retrieved from reference TRBV9 and TRBJ2-2, is DSGVTQTPKHLITATGQRVTLRCSPRSGDLSVYWYQQSLDQGLQFLIQYYNGEERAKGNILERFSAQQFPDLHSELNLSSLELGDSALYFCASSEGQLGELFFGEGSRLTVL.